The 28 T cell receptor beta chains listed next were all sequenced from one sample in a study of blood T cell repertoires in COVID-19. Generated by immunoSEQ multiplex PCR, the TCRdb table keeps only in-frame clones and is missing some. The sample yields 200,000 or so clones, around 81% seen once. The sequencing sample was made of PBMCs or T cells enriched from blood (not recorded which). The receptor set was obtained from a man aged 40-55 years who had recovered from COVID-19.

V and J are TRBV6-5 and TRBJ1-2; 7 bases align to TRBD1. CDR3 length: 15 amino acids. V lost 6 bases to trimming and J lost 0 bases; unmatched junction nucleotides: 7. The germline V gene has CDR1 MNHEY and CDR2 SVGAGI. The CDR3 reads CASSKSGTANYGYTF. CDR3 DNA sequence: TGTGCCAGCAGCAAATCCGGGACAGCTAACTATGGCTACACCTTC.

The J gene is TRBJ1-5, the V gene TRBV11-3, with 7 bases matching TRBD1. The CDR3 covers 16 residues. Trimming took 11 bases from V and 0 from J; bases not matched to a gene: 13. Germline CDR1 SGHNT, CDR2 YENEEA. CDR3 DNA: TGTGCCGAACACAAGGGGGACAGCAATAGCAATCAGCCCCAGCATTTT. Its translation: CAEHKGDSNSNQPQHF.

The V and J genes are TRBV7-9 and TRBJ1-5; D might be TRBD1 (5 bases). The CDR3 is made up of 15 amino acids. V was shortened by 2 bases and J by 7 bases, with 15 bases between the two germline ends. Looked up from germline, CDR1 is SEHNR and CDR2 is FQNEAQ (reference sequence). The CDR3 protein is CASSLWGEIDQPQHF. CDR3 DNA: TGTGCCAGCAGCTTATGGGGGGAAATAGACCAGCCCCAGCATTTT. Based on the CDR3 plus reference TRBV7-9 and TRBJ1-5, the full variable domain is DTGVSQNPRHKITKRGQNVTFRCDPISEHNRLYWYRQTLGQGPEFLTYFQNEAQLEKSRLLSDRFSAERPKGSFSTLEIQRTEQGDSAMYLCASSLWGEIDQPQHFGDGTRLSIL.

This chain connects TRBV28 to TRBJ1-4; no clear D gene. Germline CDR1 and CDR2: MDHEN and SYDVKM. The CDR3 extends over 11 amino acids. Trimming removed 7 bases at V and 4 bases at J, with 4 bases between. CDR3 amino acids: CASTNNEKLFF. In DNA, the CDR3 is TGTGCCAGCACTAATAATGAAAAACTGTTTTTT.

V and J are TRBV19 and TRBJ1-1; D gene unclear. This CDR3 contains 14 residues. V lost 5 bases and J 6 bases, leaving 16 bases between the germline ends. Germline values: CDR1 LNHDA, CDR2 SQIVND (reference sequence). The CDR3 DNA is TGTGCCAGTAGTCGTTCGCCGGTGAGAGCTGAAGCTTTCTTT. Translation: CASSRSPVRAEAFF.

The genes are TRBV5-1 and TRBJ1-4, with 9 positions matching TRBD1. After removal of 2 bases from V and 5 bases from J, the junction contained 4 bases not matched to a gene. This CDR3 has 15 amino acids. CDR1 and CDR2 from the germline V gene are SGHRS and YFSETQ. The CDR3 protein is CASSFGTGRNEKLFF. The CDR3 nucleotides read TGCGCCAGCAGCTTTGGGACAGGGAGGAATGAAAAACTGTTTTTT.

CDR3 in DNA: TGTGCCAGCAGTGAATATGCAGGGGGCCAAGGCTACACCTTC. This translates into CASSEYAGGQGYTF. The chain combines TRBV2 with TRBJ1-2, with 8 bases matching TRBD1. Per germline, CDR1 SNHLY and CDR2 FYNNEI. The CDR3 covers 14 residues. V shed 2 bases, J shed 8 bases, and the junction held 7 bases outside the gene matches.

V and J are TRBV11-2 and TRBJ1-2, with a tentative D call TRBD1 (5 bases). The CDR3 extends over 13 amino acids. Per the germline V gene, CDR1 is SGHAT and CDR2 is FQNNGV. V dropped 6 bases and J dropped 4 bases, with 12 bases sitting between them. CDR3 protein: CASSYGQIYGYTF. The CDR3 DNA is TGTGCCAGCAGTTACGGACAAATCTATGGCTACACCTTC.

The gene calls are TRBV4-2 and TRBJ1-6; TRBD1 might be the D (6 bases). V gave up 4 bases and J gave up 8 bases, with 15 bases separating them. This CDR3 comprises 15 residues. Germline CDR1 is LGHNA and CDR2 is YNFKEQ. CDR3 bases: TGTGCCAGCAGCCTGGGGGCCACAAGGGATTCACCCCTCCACTTT. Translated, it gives CASSLGATRDSPLHF.

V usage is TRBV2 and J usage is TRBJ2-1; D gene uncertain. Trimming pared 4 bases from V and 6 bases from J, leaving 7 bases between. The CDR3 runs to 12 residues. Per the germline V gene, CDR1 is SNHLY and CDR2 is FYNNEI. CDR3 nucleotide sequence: TGTGCCAGCAGTGCCTTAGTCAATGAGCAGTTCTTC. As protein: CASSALVNEQFF.

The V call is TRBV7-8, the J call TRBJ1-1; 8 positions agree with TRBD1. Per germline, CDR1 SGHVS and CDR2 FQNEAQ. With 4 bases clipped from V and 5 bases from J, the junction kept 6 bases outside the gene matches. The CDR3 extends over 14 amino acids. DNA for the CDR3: TGTGCCAGCAGCTCTGGACAGGGTAGTACTGAAGCTTTCTTT. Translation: CASSSGQGSTEAFF.

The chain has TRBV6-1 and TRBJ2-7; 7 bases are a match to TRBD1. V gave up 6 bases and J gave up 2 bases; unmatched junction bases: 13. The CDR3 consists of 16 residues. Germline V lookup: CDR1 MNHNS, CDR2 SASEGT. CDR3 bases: TGTGCCAGCAGCGAACCACGTACAGGGGACCCCTACGAGCAGTACTTC. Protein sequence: CASSEPRTGDPYEQYF.

The CDR3 is CSVTGDTEAFF. DNA for the CDR3: TGCAGCGTTACAGGGGACACTGAAGCTTTCTTT. This chain uses TRBV29-1 with TRBJ1-1, with 7 positions matching TRBD1. The CDR3 is 11 residues long. V lost 5 bases and J lost 3; bases outside the gene matches: 0. In germline, CDR1 is SQVTM, CDR2 ANQGSEA.

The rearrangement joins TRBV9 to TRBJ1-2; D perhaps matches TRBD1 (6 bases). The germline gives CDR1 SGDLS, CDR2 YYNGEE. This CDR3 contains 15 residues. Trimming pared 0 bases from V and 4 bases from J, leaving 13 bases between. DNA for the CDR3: TGTGCCAGCAGCGTAGGGCAGGGGAACCCCTATGGCTACACCTTC. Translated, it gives CASSVGQGNPYGYTF.

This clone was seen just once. Here the CDR3 reads CASSLDLTGQFF. CDR3 coding DNA: TGTGCCAGCAGCTTGGACCTAACCGGGCAGTTCTTC. V usage is TRBV5-5 and J usage is TRBJ2-1; no firm D call. Germline V CDR1 and CDR2: SGHKS, YYEKEE (reference sequence). Between the trimmed V and J ends, which lost 0 bases and 12 bases, there was a span of 10 bases. This CDR3 comprises 12 residues.

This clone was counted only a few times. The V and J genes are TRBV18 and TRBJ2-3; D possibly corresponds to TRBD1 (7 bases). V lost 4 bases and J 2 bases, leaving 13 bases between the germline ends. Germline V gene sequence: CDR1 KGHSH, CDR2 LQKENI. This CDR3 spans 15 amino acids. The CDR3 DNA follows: TGTGCCAGCTCACTCCAGGGGGGAGACACAGATACGCAGTATTTT. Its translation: CASSLQGGDTDTQYF.

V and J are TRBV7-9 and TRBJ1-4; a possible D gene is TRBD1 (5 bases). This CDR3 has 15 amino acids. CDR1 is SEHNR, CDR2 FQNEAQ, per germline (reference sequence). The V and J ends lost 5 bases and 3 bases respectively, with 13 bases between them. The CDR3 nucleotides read TGTGCCAGCAGCGCGGCAGGGTGGTCTAATGAAAAACTGTTTTTT. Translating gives CASSAAGWSNEKLFF.

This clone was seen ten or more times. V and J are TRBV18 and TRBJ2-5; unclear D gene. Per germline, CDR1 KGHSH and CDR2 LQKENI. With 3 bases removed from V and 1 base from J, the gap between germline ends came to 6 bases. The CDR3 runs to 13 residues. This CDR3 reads CASSPAPQETQYF. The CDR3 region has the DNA TGTGCCAGCTCACCGGCACCCCAAGAGACCCAGTACTTC.

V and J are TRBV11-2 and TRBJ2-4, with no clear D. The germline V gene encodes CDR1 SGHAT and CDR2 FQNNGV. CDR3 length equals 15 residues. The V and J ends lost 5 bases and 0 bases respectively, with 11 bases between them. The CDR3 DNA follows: TGTGCCAGCAGCCCTAATTGGTTAGCCAAAAACATTCAGTACTTC. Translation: CASSPNWLAKNIQYF.

CDR3 residues: CASSLTGFNYGYTF. The CDR3 bases are TGTGCCAGTAGTCTCACGGGGTTCAACTATGGCTACACCTTC. V gene TRBV19 combines with J gene TRBJ1-2; D remains ambiguous. CDR1 and CDR2 (germline): LNHDA, SQIVND (reference sequence). Deletions cut 5 bases from V and 2 bases from J, with 12 bases between. This CDR3 region has 14 residues. The variable domain in full, with the rest retrieved from reference TRBV19 and TRBJ1-2, is DGGITQSPKYLFRKEGQNVTLSCEQNLNHDAMYWYRQDPGQGLRLIYYSQIVNDFQKGDIAEGYSVSREKKESFPLTVTSAQKNPTAFYLCASSLTGFNYGYTFGSGTRLTVV.

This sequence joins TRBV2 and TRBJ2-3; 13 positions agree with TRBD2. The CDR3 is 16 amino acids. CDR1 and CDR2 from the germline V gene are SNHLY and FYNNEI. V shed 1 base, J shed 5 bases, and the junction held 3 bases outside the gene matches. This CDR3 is CASSEGLAGGGDTQYF. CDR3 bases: TGTGCCAGCAGTGAAGGACTAGCGGGGGGCGGAGATACGCAGTATTTT. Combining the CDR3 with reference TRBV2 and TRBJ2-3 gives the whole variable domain EPEVTQTPSHQVTQMGQEVILRCVPISNHLYFYWYRQILGQKVEFLVSFYNNEISEKSEIFDDQFSVERPDGSNFTLKIRSTKLEDSAMYFCASSEGLAGGGDTQYFGPGTRLTVL.

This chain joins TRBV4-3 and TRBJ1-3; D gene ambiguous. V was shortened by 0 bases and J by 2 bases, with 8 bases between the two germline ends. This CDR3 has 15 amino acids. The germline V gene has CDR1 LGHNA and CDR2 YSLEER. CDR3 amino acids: CASSQDLLPGNTIYF. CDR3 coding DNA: TGCGCCAGCAGCCAAGATCTTCTCCCTGGAAACACCATATATTTT.

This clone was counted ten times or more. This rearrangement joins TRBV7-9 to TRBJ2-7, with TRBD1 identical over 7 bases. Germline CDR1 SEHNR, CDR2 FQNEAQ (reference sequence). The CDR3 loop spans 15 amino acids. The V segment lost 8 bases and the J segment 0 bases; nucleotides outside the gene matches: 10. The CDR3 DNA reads TGTGCCAGCTCCCCCAGGGGGACCAGCTCCTACGAGCAGTACTTC. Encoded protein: CASSPRGTSSYEQYF.

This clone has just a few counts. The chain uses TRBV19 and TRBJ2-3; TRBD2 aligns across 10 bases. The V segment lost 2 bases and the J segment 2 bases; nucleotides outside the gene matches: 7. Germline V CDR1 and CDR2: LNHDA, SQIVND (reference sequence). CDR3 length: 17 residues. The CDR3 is CASSIRSGGAPTDTQYF. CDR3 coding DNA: TGTGCCAGTAGTATACGGAGCGGGGGGGCTCCCACAGATACGCAGTATTTT.

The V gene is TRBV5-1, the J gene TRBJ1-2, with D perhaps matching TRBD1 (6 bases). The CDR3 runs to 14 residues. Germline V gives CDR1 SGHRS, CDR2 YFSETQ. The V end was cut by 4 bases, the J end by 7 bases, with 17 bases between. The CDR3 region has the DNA TGCGCCAGCAGCATAGGACAGAATAAGGTTGGCTACACCTTC. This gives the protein CASSIGQNKVGYTF.

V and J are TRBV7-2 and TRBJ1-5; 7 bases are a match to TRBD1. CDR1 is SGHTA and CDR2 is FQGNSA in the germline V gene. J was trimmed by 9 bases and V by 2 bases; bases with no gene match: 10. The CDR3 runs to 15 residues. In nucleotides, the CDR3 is TGTGCCAGCAGCTTAACTGGAAGGGGGCCCACGCCCCAGCATTTT. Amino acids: CASSLTGRGPTPQHF.

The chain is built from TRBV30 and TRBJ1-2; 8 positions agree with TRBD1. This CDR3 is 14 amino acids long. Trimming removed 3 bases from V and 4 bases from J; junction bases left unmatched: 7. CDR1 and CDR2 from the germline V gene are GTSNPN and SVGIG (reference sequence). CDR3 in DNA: TGTGCCTGGAGCCGCAGGGGGCGCGCCTATGGCTACACCTTC. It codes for CAWSRRGRAYGYTF.

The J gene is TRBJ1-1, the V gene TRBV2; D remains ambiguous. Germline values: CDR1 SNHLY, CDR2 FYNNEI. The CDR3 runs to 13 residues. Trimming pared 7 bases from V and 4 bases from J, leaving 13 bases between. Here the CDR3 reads CASTQALSTEAFF. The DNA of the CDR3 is TGTGCCAGCACCCAGGCACTGAGCACTGAAGCTTTCTTT.